The 25 T cell receptor beta chains listed next were all sequenced from one sample in a study of low-dose radiotherapy and immunotherapy resistance in tumors. Documented time point: before trial treatment. With TRAV- and TRBV-specific primers, first-strand cDNA was made, covering the alpha and beta chains. TCRs were amplified for approximately 21 PCR cycles with a constant-region primer and V-primer adapter. TCRdb re-analysed the reads in MiXCR, keeping a single row per CDR3 protein. This table holds 85,000 to 100,000 distinct CDR3 sequences, under 10% found once. Specimen: PBMCs, collected before treatment. The receptors come from a male donor with prostate cancer.

As concerns this clonotype: A much larger clonotype is one base distant, so this may be a read error. This chain links TRBV18 with TRBJ2-1; unclear D gene. CDR1 and CDR2 (germline): KGHSH, LQKENI. The CDR3 covers 14 residues. DNA of the CDR3: TGTGACAGCTCACCATTTCTTCTACGGGATGAGCAGTTCTTC. Translating it yields CDSSPFLLRDEQFF.

This clonotype appeared many times. The chain employs TRBV18 and TRBJ2-6; no clear D. Germline lookup yields CDR1 KGHSH and CDR2 LQKENI. The ends were cut back, 6 bases at V and 4 bases at J, with 13 bases in the middle. The CDR3 length is 15 residues. The CDR3: CASSLLATGANVLTF. CDR3 DNA: TGTGCCAGCTCCCTTTTGGCGACGGGGGCCAACGTCCTGACTTTC.

Many counts were recorded for this clonotype. CDR3 nucleotides: TGTGCCAGCCTCTATGGGGTAAGCAATCAGCCCCAGCATTTT. As protein: CASLYGVSNQPQHF. The chain employs TRBV19 and TRBJ1-5, with no clear D. The CDR3 consists of 14 residues. CDR1 and CDR2 from the germline V gene are LNHDA and SQIVND (reference sequence). Deletions cut 9 bases from V and 1 base from J, with 13 bases between.

At least ten counts were recorded for this clonotype. J is TRBJ2-7 and V is TRBV6-5; D may be TRBD2 (5 bases). Trimming shortened V by 7 bases and J by 0 bases, and 10 bases separated the two germline ends. This CDR3 contains 13 residues. Germline values: CDR1 MNHEY, CDR2 SVGAGI. As DNA, the CDR3 is TGTGCCAGCACCCCGGGGTCCTCCTACGAGCAGTACTTC. Protein sequence: CASTPGSSYEQYF.

This clonotype was detected ten times or more. The CDR3 sequence is CASSRQGGYEQYF. The CDR3, as DNA: TGTGCCAGTAGCAGACAGGGAGGCTACGAGCAGTACTTC. The chain has TRBV7-2 and TRBJ2-7, with D possibly being TRBD1 (7 bases). This CDR3 has 13 residues. Trimming shortened V by 9 bases and J by 3 bases, and 15 bases separated the two germline ends. Per germline, CDR1 SGHTA and CDR2 FQGNSA.

With regard to this clonotype: At one end, the junction sequence differs from germline, possibly due to a read error. The chain employs TRBV3-1 and TRBJ2-1; 7 bases fit TRBD2. CDR1 is LGHDT and CDR2 is YNNKEL in the germline V gene (reference sequence). The CDR3 has 17 amino acids. CDR3 region: CDSSQDLLLASWNEQFF. CDR3 nucleotide sequence: TGTGACAGCAGCCAAGATCTATTACTAGCGTCGTGGAATGAGCAGTTCTTC.

This clonotype was counted ten times or more. This chain joins TRBV13 and TRBJ2-1, with D tentatively TRBD1 (6 bases). The germline CDR1 and CDR2 sequences are PRHDT and FYEKMQ (reference sequence). This CDR3 is built from 15 residues. Trimming cost V 5 bases and J 9 bases, with 20 bases left between them. The CDR3 nucleotides read TGTGCCAGCAGCCCGACCCCTTTACAGGGAAGTGAGCAGTTCTTC. Its protein product is CASSPTPLQGSEQFF.

This clonotype was found many times. The chain employs TRBV19 and TRBJ2-2; D uncertain. V was cut by 2 bases and J by 3 bases, with 10 bases left in between. Germline V gene data show CDR1 as LNHDA and CDR2 as SQIVND (reference sequence). The CDR3 runs to 15 residues. CDR3 coding DNA: TGTGCCAGTAGTATATCTGGGATCGACACCGGGGAGCTGTTTTTT. Residues: CASSISGIDTGELFF.

This clonotype was recorded many times. The J gene is TRBJ2-1, the V gene TRBV5-1; the D gene is possibly TRBD2 (5 bases). V lost 4 bases and J lost 9, with 14 bases in between. Germline lookup yields CDR1 SGHRS and CDR2 YFSETQ. This CDR3 is 13 amino acids long. The CDR3: CASSLVSRVEQFF. In nucleotides, the CDR3 is TGCGCCAGCAGCCTTGTATCGAGGGTTGAGCAGTTCTTC.

In its sample, this clonotype was seen many times. This chain links TRBV18 with TRBJ1-2; D is uncertain. CDR1 is KGHSH and CDR2 is LQKENI in the germline V gene. The CDR3 length is 14 residues. Trimming left V 0 bases short and J 4 bases short, with 9 bases between. Here the CDR3 reads CASSPPGLAYGYTF. Here the CDR3 DNA reads TGTGCCAGCTCACCACCGGGCCTTGCCTATGGCTACACCTTC.

This clonotype has a count of ten or more. The chain employs TRBV15 and TRBJ2-1; D assignment may be TRBD1 or TRBD2 (6 bases each). The CDR3 length is 14 residues. CDR1 and CDR2 (germline): LNHNV, YYDKDF (reference sequence). With 1 base removed from V and 8 bases from J, the gap between germline ends came to 12 bases. CDR3 in DNA: TGTGCCACCAGCAGAGTTCTGGAGGGGGATGAGCAGTTCTTC. It yields the protein CATSRVLEGDEQFF.

There are many counts of this clonotype. V and J are TRBV11-3 and TRBJ2-5; the match to TRBD2 covers 13 bases. Germline loops: CDR1 SGHNT, CDR2 YENEEA. The junction had 7 bases not matched to a gene; V was cut back by 6 bases and J by 0 bases. There are 17 residues in the CDR3. For the CDR3, the DNA is TGTGCCAGCAGTTATGGACTAGCGGGAGTAAACCAAGAGACCCAGTACTTC. Its protein product is CASSYGLAGVNQETQYF. Combining the CDR3 with reference TRBV11-3 and TRBJ2-5 gives the whole variable domain EAGVVQSPRYKIIEKKQPVAFWCNPISGHNTLYWYLQNLGQGPELLIRYENEEAVDDSQLPKDRFSAERLKGVDSTLKIQPAELGDSAVYLCASSYGLAGVNQETQYFGPGTRLLVL.

This clonotype has a count of ten or more. V usage is TRBV4-3 and J usage is TRBJ2-2, with D unresolved. The CDR3 is 14 residues long. The germline V gene has CDR1 LGHNA and CDR2 YSLEER. Trimming shortened V by 5 bases and J by 4 bases, and 11 bases separated the two germline ends. The CDR3 sequence: CASSLTWVTGELFF. In DNA, the CDR3 is TGCGCCAGCAGCTTGACCTGGGTCACCGGGGAGCTGTTTTTT.

The chain joins TRBV27 to TRBJ2-7; 7 bases fit TRBD1. The CDR3 runs to 14 residues. The germline CDR1 and CDR2 sequences are MNHEY and SMNVEV (reference sequence). The V and J ends lost 3 bases and 2 bases, in that order; junction bases with no gene match: 4. Here the CDR3 DNA reads TGTGCCAGCAGTTTTTGGGACAGAACCTACGAGCAGTACTTC. It encodes CASSFWDRTYEQYF.

This clonotype was counted at least ten times. The chain combines TRBV18 with TRBJ2-4; perhaps TRBD2 as D (7 bases). V was cut by 3 bases and J by 6 bases, with 18 bases left in between. Germline V lookup: CDR1 KGHSH, CDR2 LQKENI. This CDR3 spans 16 amino acids. This chain's CDR3 is CASSPSDYRGGNIQYF. CDR3 coding DNA: TGTGCCAGCTCACCTTCGGACTATAGGGGGGGAAACATTCAGTACTTC.

The table lists this clonotype with many counts. This chain links TRBV6-2 or TRBV6-3 with TRBJ1-4, with 7 bases identical to TRBD1. This CDR3 is built from 15 residues. V dropped 6 bases and J dropped 3; count of bases not matched to a gene: 7. The germline V gene encodes CDR1 MNHEY and CDR2 SVGEGT. This CDR3 reads CASRITGTANEKLFF. Written as DNA, the CDR3 is TGTGCCAGCAGGATAACCGGGACAGCTAATGAAAAACTGTTTTTT.

This clonotype has at least ten counts. The chain is built from TRBV4-1 and TRBJ2-7, with 9 bases matching TRBD2. Germline V gives CDR1 MGHRA, CDR2 YSYEKL. There are 16 residues in the CDR3. The V segment lost 0 bases and the J segment 5 bases; nucleotides outside the gene matches: 8. The CDR3 nucleotides read TGCGCCAGCAGCCAAGATTTGGCGGGAGGGCAAAACGAGCAGTACTTC. This encodes CASSQDLAGGQNEQYF.

This clonotype was detected many times. The rearrangement uses TRBV4-3 and TRBJ2-3; D gene uncertain. This CDR3 region has 13 residues. Germline V gene lookup returns CDR1 LGHNA and CDR2 YSLEER. The V end lost 6 bases, the J end lost 6 bases, and 13 bases lay between the germline ends. The CDR3: CASRASASDTQYF. The CDR3 nucleotides read TGCGCCAGCAGGGCCAGCGCATCTGATACGCAGTATTTT.

This clonotype was seen many times. The V call is TRBV7-9, the J call TRBJ2-7; 10 bases are shared with TRBD1. CDR3 length equals 16 residues. CDR1 and CDR2 from the germline V gene are SEHNR and FQNEAQ (reference sequence). V was pared by 2 bases and J by 7 bases, with 11 bases of the junction left unmatched. The CDR3 sequence: CASSLSRGQGPREQYF. The CDR3 DNA follows: TGTGCCAGCAGCTTATCCCGGGGACAGGGGCCGAGGGAGCAGTACTTC.

This clonotype has ten or more counts. CDR3: CASSNWDRERETQYF. CDR3 coding DNA: TGTGCCAGCAGTAATTGGGACAGGGAAAGGGAGACCCAGTACTTC. V usage is TRBV6-5 and J usage is TRBJ2-5, with 9 positions matching TRBD1. The germline gives CDR1 MNHEY, CDR2 SVGAGI. V lost 5 bases, J lost 5 bases, and 9 bases stayed unmatched. The CDR3 extends over 15 amino acids.

There are many counts of this clonotype. The rearrangement joins TRBV7-9 to TRBJ2-5, with 8 bases lining up with TRBD2. CDR1 is SEHNR, CDR2 FQNEAQ, per germline (reference sequence). The CDR3 has 13 amino acids. CDR3 coding DNA: TGTGCAGGTAGAGCGGGAGCCGGGGAGACCCAGTACTTC. Translated: CAGRAGAGETQYF.

This clonotype has ten or more counts. This chain joins TRBV29-1 and TRBJ2-5; D is uncertain. Germline V lookup: CDR1 SQVTM, CDR2 ANQGSEA. The CDR3 runs 12 residues. V was trimmed by 2 bases and J by 4 bases, leaving 8 bases between them. The CDR3 reads CSVEYLGETQYF. In DNA form, the CDR3 reads TGCAGCGTTGAATACCTCGGAGAGACCCAGTACTTC.

The sample holds many counts of this clonotype. An end of the junction differs from the germline gene, which may be a read error. V and J are TRBV15 and TRBJ2-3; the D gene is possibly TRBD2 (5 bases). The germline V gene has CDR1 LNHNV and CDR2 YYDKDF (reference sequence). There are 15 residues in the CDR3. This CDR3 reads CATSRDTLPGDTQYF. The CDR3 nucleotides are TGTGCCACCAGCCGAGATACCCTTCCGGGGGATACGCAGTATTTT.

At least ten counts were recorded for this clonotype. The chain links TRBV29-1 to TRBJ1-2; no reliable D call. Germline V gene sequence: CDR1 SQVTM, CDR2 ANQGSEA. Trimming took 0 bases from V and 7 from J, leaving 9 bases between them. This CDR3 is 12 amino acids long. The CDR3 sequence is CSVEDLKSGYTF. The CDR3 DNA sequence: TGCAGCGTTGAAGACCTGAAGAGTGGCTACACCTTC.

The rearrangement links TRBV19 to TRBJ2-1, with 7 nucleotides matching TRBD2. Germline assignment: CDR1 LNHDA and CDR2 SQIVND (reference sequence). CDR3 size: 15 residues. J lost 8 bases, V lost 6 bases, and 13 bases had no gene match. The CDR3 reads CASRGRLAAIDEQFF. For the CDR3, the DNA is TGTGCCAGTAGAGGGAGGCTAGCGGCTATCGATGAGCAGTTCTTC.